The rows below give T cell receptor beta chains drawn from one sample of a study of blood T cell repertoires in COVID-19. Assay: immunoSEQ multiplex PCR; the TCRdb copy retains only in-frame clones and omits some. Counted here are 19,000 or so clones, roughly 90% occurring once; the ten biggest clones make up approximately 20%. Sequencing input: peripheral blood. The receptors come from a man in his 70s with active COVID-19. Both conserved end residues are part of each CDR3. D genes are given only for firm matches. Clone size is given for some rows only: seen once, a few or many times, or a class if the clone is expanded.

D,length,size,J,V,DNA,CDR3
-,11,-,TRBJ2-7,TRBV6-6,TGTGCCAGCAGAGACCTAGACGAGCAGTACTTC,CASRDLDEQYF
-,15,-,TRBJ1-2,TRBV5-5,TGTGCCAGCAGCTTGGCCGGTGGGAGGGCCTATGGCTACACCTTC,CASSLAGGRAYGYTF
-,13,-,TRBJ2-2,TRBV6-4,TGTGCCAGCAGTCCAGAGAACACCGGGGAGCTGTTTTTT,CASSPENTGELFF
-,15,-,TRBJ2-7,TRBV6-1,TGTGCCAGCAGTGAAGACACAGGATTCTCCTACGAGCAGTACTTC,CASSEDTGFSYEQYF
-,15,-,TRBJ2-7,TRBV7-6,TGTGCCAGCAGCTTAGACCAGGGGTTATCCTACGAGCAGTACTTC,CASSLDQGLSYEQYF
TRBD1,16,-,TRBJ2-5,TRBV9,TGTGCCAGCAGCGCCCGGACAGGGAATGAGTGGGAGACCCAGTACTTC,CASSARTGNEWETQYF
TRBD1,15,-,TRBJ2-7,TRBV19,TGTGCCAGTAGTATAGGACAGGGGGCAGGCTACGAGCAGTACTTC,CASSIGQGAGYEQYF
-,14,once,TRBJ1-3,TRBV2,TGTGCCAGCAAGATGGGGGGATCTGGAAACACCATATATTTT,CASKMGGSGNTIYF
TRBD1,17,-,TRBJ1-1,TRBV27,TGTGCCAGCAGTTTATTGGGACAGGGGGCCATGAACACTGAAGCTTTCTTT,CASSLLGQGAMNTEAFF
-,13,-,TRBJ2-3,TRBV7-9,TGTGCCAGCAGCCCCGAGCCCACAGATACGCAGTATTTT,CASSPEPTDTQYF
TRBD1,15,-,TRBJ2-7,TRBV4-2,TGTGCCAGCAGCCAAGAGGACAGGGGTGGGTACGAGCAGTACTTC,CASSQEDRGGYEQYF
TRBD2,15,-,TRBJ2-3,TRBV5-1,TGCGCCAGCAGCTCAGGACTAGAGCAAACAGATACGCAGTATTTT,CASSSGLEQTDTQYF
TRBD1,14,-,TRBJ2-7,TRBV6-5,TGTGCCAGCACCCCCGGACAGGGTAGATACGAGCAGTACTTC,CASTPGQGRYEQYF
TRBD1,15,once,TRBJ1-2,TRBV6-5,TGTGCCAGCAGTGACTCCGGACAGGGGGGATATGGCTACACCTTC,CASSDSGQGGYGYTF
-,15,-,TRBJ2-7,TRBV19,TGTGCCAGTAGTATCGGGCAGGGCCTTGACTACGAGCAGTACTTC,CASSIGQGLDYEQYF
TRBD2,15,-,TRBJ2-3,TRBV5-1,TGCGCCAGCAACCCTAGCGGGGTATCCACAGATACGCAGTATTTT,CASNPSGVSTDTQYF
-,15,-,TRBJ1-6,TRBV13,TGTGCCAGCAGCTCATACAGGGTAACGCATTCACCCCTCCACTTT,CASSSYRVTHSPLHF
-,17,-,TRBJ2-2,TRBV5-1,TGCGCCAGCAGCTTGGAAGGTCAGCAGGGTGATACCGGGGAGCTGTTTTTT,CASSLEGQQGDTGELFF
TRBD1,17,-,TRBJ2-1,TRBV4-2,TGTGCCAGCAGCCAAGCTCGGTCAGGGGGTATTGGGAATGAGCAGTTCTTC,CASSQARSGGIGNEQFF
TRBD1,15,-,TRBJ1-2,TRBV19,TGTGCCAGTAGTATAGGGACCACAGGGGCCTATGGCTACACCTTC,CASSIGTTGAYGYTF
-,11,-,TRBJ1-2,TRBV30,TGTGCCTGGAGTGTCTTCTATGGCTACACCTTC,CAWSVFYGYTF
-,15,-,TRBJ1-6,TRBV19,TGTGCCAGTAGTATAGGCGGGTTTGGGGATTCACCCCTCCACTTT,CASSIGGFGDSPLHF
TRBD1,13,-,TRBJ2-1,TRBV29-1,TGCAGCGCCTCATCGACAGGGAACAATGAGCAGTTCTTC,CSASSTGNNEQFF
-,13,-,TRBJ1-3,TRBV6-1,TGTGCCAGCAGTGAGAGTCCGGGAAACACCATATATTTT,CASSESPGNTIYF
-,16,-,TRBJ1-6,TRBV27,TGTGCCAGCAGTTTGAGGGCGCCCCCTTATAATTCACCCCTCCACTTT,CASSLRAPPYNSPLHF
TRBD2,18,-,TRBJ2-3,TRBV6-2/TRBV6-3,TGTGCCAGCAGTTACTCGAGGCTAGCGGGGGGAAGGTCAGATACGCAGTATTTT,CASSYSRLAGGRSDTQYF
TRBD1,15,-,TRBJ1-4,TRBV14,TGTGCCAGCAGCCAAACAGGGGGTACTAATGAAAAACTGTTTTTT,CASSQTGGTNEKLFF
-,16,-,TRBJ2-7,TRBV3-1/TRBV3-2,TGTGCCAGCAGCCAACGACCTTTAGCGGCGTCCTACGAGCAGTACTTC,CASSQRPLAASYEQYF
-,11,-,TRBJ1-1,TRBV12-3/TRBV12-4,TGTGCCAGCAGTTCAGGGCCGGAAGCTTTCTTT,CASSSGPEAFF
TRBD2,15,-,TRBJ2-5,TRBV11-3,TGTGCCAGCAGCTTAGATGGTAGCGGGGGAGAGACCCAGTACTTC,CASSLDGSGGETQYF
-,14,-,TRBJ1-4,TRBV5-5,TGTGCCAGCAGCTCCCCCGGAGATAATGAAAAACTGTTTTTT,CASSSPGDNEKLFF
TRBD2,15,-,TRBJ2-5,TRBV3-1/TRBV3-2,TGTGCCAGCAGCCTCGGGCTAGCGGGAGGTGGGACCCAGTACTTC,CASSLGLAGGGTQYF
-,13,-,TRBJ1-2,TRBV28,TGTGCCAGCAGTTTATCCCCGGTCTATGGCTACACCTTC,CASSLSPVYGYTF
-,15,-,TRBJ1-1,TRBV9,TGTGCCAGCAGCGTAGGGGGAGATCTGAACACTGAAGCTTTCTTT,CASSVGGDLNTEAFF
TRBD2,16,-,TRBJ2-5,TRBV7-3,TGTGCCAGCAGCTTACTCGCGGGGGGGCCGTCGGAGACCCAGTACTTC,CASSLLAGGPSETQYF
TRBD2,15,-,TRBJ2-7,TRBV18,TGTGCCAGCTCGGAAGAGACTAGCGGGAACCACGAGCAGTACTTC,CASSEETSGNHEQYF
TRBD1,16,-,TRBJ2-1,TRBV19,TGTGCCAGTAGTATAGGGTGGGACAGCACCTACAATGAGCAGTTCTTC,CASSIGWDSTYNEQFF
TRBD2,14,-,TRBJ2-3,TRBV11-1,TGTGCCAGCGGGGGAGGGCTGCAGTCAGATACGCAGTATTTT,CASGGGLQSDTQYF
TRBD2,17,once,TRBJ2-1,TRBV3-1/TRBV3-2,TGTGCCAGCAGCCACGAAACTAGACTAGCGGGGTACAATGAGCAGTTCTTC,CASSHETRLAGYNEQFF
TRBD2,23,few,TRBJ2-1,TRBV18,TGTGCCAGCTCACCCACTCCGGGGGGACTAGCGGATTTAACAGACGCCTCCTACAATGAGCAGTTCTTC,CASSPTPGGLADLTDASYNEQFF
-,14,-,TRBJ1-4,TRBV11-2,TGTGCCAGCAGCTTCTCGGGGGTTGGTGAAAAACTGTTTTTT,CASSFSGVGEKLFF
-,11,-,TRBJ1-6,TRBV2,TGTGCCAGCAGTGCGGATTCACCCCTCCACTTT,CASSADSPLHF
-,15,few,TRBJ1-5,TRBV2,TGTGCCAGCAGTTTGGGGCAGATGGCCAATCAGCCCCAGCATTTT,CASSLGQMANQPQHF
-,18,-,TRBJ1-2,TRBV25-1,TGTGCCAGCAGTGATCAATGGGCAGATCCCGCTTACCCGGTTGGCTACACCTTC,CASSDQWADPAYPVGYTF
-,14,once,TRBJ1-3,TRBV7-7,TGTGCCAGCAGCTTAACGGGGGAAGGAAACACCATATATTTT,CASSLTGEGNTIYF